The 32 T cell receptor beta chains listed next were all sequenced from one sample in a study of blood T cell repertoires in COVID-19. Generated by immunoSEQ multiplex PCR, the TCRdb table keeps only in-frame clones and is missing some. Of some 180,000 clones in the sample, approximately 78% were seen once. Source material: peripheral blood. All receptors derive from a woman of 80 years or more with active or convalescent COVID-19.

This clone was counted only a few times. The V call is TRBV9, the J call TRBJ2-7; D possibly corresponds to TRBD2 (6 bases). CDR1 is SGDLS and CDR2 is YYNGEE in the germline V gene. The V end lost 4 bases, the J end lost 0 bases, and 17 bases lay between the germline ends. CDR3 size: 16 residues. In DNA form, the CDR3 reads TGTGCCAGCAGCTCCCCGCGGGGCAAGAGCTCCTACGAGCAGTACTTC. This gives the protein CASSSPRGKSSYEQYF.

The rearrangement joins TRBV7-8 to TRBJ1-1; 10 bases align to TRBD1. V shed 4 bases, J shed 6 bases, and the junction held 5 bases outside the gene matches. Germline V gives CDR1 SGHVS, CDR2 FQNEAQ. The CDR3 is 14 amino acids. The CDR3 here is CASSSPDRGPEAFF. The CDR3 bases are TGTGCCAGCAGCTCCCCAGACAGGGGGCCTGAAGCTTTCTTT. The whole variable domain, remainder taken from reference TRBV7-8 and TRBJ1-1, is GAGVSQSPRYKVAKRGQDVALRCDPISGHVSLFWYQQALGQGPEFLTYFQNEAQLDKSGLPSDRFFAERPEGSVSTLKIQRTQQEDSAVYLCASSSPDRGPEAFFGQGTRLTVV.

The rearrangement joins TRBV7-2 to TRBJ1-4, with D possibly being TRBD1 (5 bases). V gave up 2 bases and J gave up 10 bases, with 17 bases separating them. This CDR3 spans 15 amino acids. Germline V gene data show CDR1 as SGHTA and CDR2 as FQGNSA. The CDR3 nucleotides read TGTGCCAGCAGCTTAACAGTCATGGGGGGAGGAAAACTGTTTTTT. Amino acids: CASSLTVMGGGKLFF.

V gene TRBV20-1 combines with J gene TRBJ2-1; D is perhaps TRBD2 (5 bases). Between the trimmed V and J ends, which lost 3 bases and 8 bases, there was a span of 17 bases. CDR1 and CDR2 from the germline V gene are DFQATT and SNEGSKA (reference sequence). This CDR3 contains 14 residues. The CDR3 DNA follows: TGCAGTGCTAGTCGGGGAACAACCGACGATGAGCAGTTCTTC. Protein: CSASRGTTDDEQFF.

This clone was counted only a few times. The J gene is TRBJ2-2, the V gene TRBV30; D is possibly TRBD1 (5 bases). There are 14 residues in the CDR3. With 3 bases removed from V and 3 bases from J, the gap between germline ends came to 11 bases. Germline-derived CDR1 and CDR2 are GTSNPN and SVGIG (reference sequence). CDR3 DNA: TGTGCCTGGAGAGGGGCAGGGCACACCGGGGAGCTGTTTTTT. It specifies CAWRGAGHTGELFF.

The chain has TRBV7-2 and TRBJ2-2; 9 bases fit TRBD1. Germline V gene lookup returns CDR1 SGHTA and CDR2 FQGNSA. The CDR3 extends over 16 amino acids. J lost 4 bases, V lost 4 bases, and 7 bases had no gene match. The CDR3 nucleotides are TGTGCCAGCAGCTCCAGGCGACAGGGGGGCACCGGGGAGCTGTTTTTT. Translated, it gives CASSSRRQGGTGELFF.

V and J are TRBV12-3 or TRBV12-4 and TRBJ1-1; no firm D call. CDR3 size: 13 residues. V dropped 2 bases and J dropped 2 bases, with 6 bases sitting between them. As DNA, the CDR3 is TGTGCCAGCAGTTTATCTACCAACACTGAAGCTTTCTTT. It codes for CASSLSTNTEAFF.

The CDR3 reads CASSPGPGETQYF. DNA for the CDR3: TGTGCCAGCAGCCCCGGACCAGGGGAGACCCAGTACTTC. The chain combines TRBV7-2 with TRBJ2-5, with D tentatively TRBD1 (5 bases). The CDR3 is 13 residues long. The germline gives CDR1 SGHTA, CDR2 FQGNSA. Trimming stripped 5 bases from V and 5 bases from J, with 12 bases between. Full variable domain (rest looked up from reference TRBV7-2 and TRBJ2-5): GAGVSQSPSNKVTEKGKDVELRCDPISGHTALYWYRQSLGQGLEFLIYFQGNSAPDKSGLPSDRFSAERTGGSVSTLTIQRTQQEDSAVYLCASSPGPGETQYFGPGTRLLVL.

The rearrangement joins TRBV2 to TRBJ2-3, with TRBD1 identical over 8 bases. CDR3 length equals 16 residues. CDR1 is SNHLY, CDR2 FYNNEI, per germline. Losses at the gene ends were 7 bases for V and 4 bases for J; bases not matched to a gene: 13. The CDR3 reads CASTPSSGGFADTQYF. In DNA, the CDR3 is TGTGCCAGCACCCCTAGCTCAGGGGGCTTCGCAGATACGCAGTATTTT.

This chain uses TRBV5-1 with TRBJ1-2, with D uncertain. This CDR3 comprises 13 residues. CDR1 is SGHRS and CDR2 is YFSETQ in the germline V gene. V was cut by 2 bases and J by 6 bases, with 11 bases left in between. CDR3 coding DNA: TGCGCCAGCAGCTTTAACTACGGGGATGGCTACACCTTC. It specifies CASSFNYGDGYTF.

On this clone: This same CDR3 is encoded by further DNA sequences in the sample. This rearrangement joins TRBV25-1 to TRBJ1-2; the D gene is possibly TRBD1 (5 bases). The CDR3 is 13 residues long. Germline CDR1 is MGHDK and CDR2 is SYGVNS. V lost 2 bases, J lost 4 bases, and 8 bases lay in between. For the CDR3, the DNA is TGTGCCAGCAGTGAACGGGGGGTCTATGGCTACACCTTC. Protein sequence: CASSERGVYGYTF.

This clone was recorded a few times. The rearrangement joins TRBV12-3 or TRBV12-4 to TRBJ2-7, with 9 bases matching TRBD1. The V gene end was trimmed by 3 bases and the J gene end by 7 bases; junction bases not matched to a gene: 4. This CDR3 contains 13 residues. CDR3 nucleotides: TGTGCCAGCAGTTTTGGGACAGGGCGAGAGCAGTACTTC. This gives the protein CASSFGTGREQYF.

J is TRBJ2-2 and V is TRBV6-5, with 7 nucleotides matching TRBD2. V dropped 1 base and J dropped 4; count of bases not matched to a gene: 3. The CDR3 has 15 amino acids. Per the germline V gene, CDR1 is MNHEY and CDR2 is SVGAGI. Here the CDR3 reads CASSYFGGTTGELFF. CDR3 bases: TGTGCCAGCAGTTACTTCGGGGGGACCACCGGGGAGCTGTTTTTT.

The chain links TRBV6-5 to TRBJ1-2; D might be TRBD1 (5 bases). Germline CDR1 MNHEY, CDR2 SVGAGI. Trimming removed 0 bases from V and 3 bases from J, with 8 bases in between. The CDR3 is 14 residues long. The CDR3 sequence: CASSYSGGDYGYTF. The CDR3 nucleotides read TGTGCCAGCAGTTACTCGGGGGGAGACTATGGCTACACCTTC.

The rearrangement uses TRBV28 and TRBJ1-1, with unresolved D. The V gene's germline CDR1 is MDHEN and CDR2 SYDVKM. V was clipped by 7 bases and J by 7 bases, with 16 bases between them. The CDR3 is 13 residues long. For the CDR3, the DNA is TGTGCCAGCACTGAAACGAACGGGGTTGAAGCTTTCTTT. It specifies CASTETNGVEAFF.

The count of this clone is one. This sequence joins TRBV4-1 and TRBJ2-7, with D possibly being TRBD1 (6 bases). The CDR3 has 16 amino acids. Germline CDR1 is MGHRA and CDR2 is YSYEKL. V was pared by 0 bases and J by 4 bases, with 16 bases between. In nucleotides, the CDR3 is TGCGCCAGCAGCCAAGATTTTTTGGGCAGGGGTTACGAGCAGTACTTC. Amino acid sequence: CASSQDFLGRGYEQYF.

V is TRBV2 and J is TRBJ1-3; D possibly corresponds to TRBD1 (5 bases). CDR1 SNHLY and CDR2 FYNNEI come from the germline V gene. The CDR3 extends over 14 amino acids. V lost 6 bases to trimming and J lost 4 bases, with 13 bases between them. CDR3 sequence (DNA): TGTGCCAGCAGGGAGACAGTATCGGGAAACACCATATATTTT. The encoded protein is CASRETVSGNTIYF.

The V call is TRBV4-1, the J call TRBJ2-6; TRBD1 matches at 11 bases. CDR1 MGHRA and CDR2 YSYEKL come from the germline V gene. With 3 bases clipped from V and 2 bases from J, the junction kept 6 bases outside the gene matches. The CDR3 extends over 18 amino acids. CDR3 nucleotides: TGCGCCAGCAGCCATCCGGGACAGGGGGTGCCTGGGGCCAACGTCCTGACTTTC. It codes for CASSHPGQGVPGANVLTF.

V is TRBV1 and J is TRBJ1-2; the listed D gene, TRBD1, was not tested against the DNA. TRBV1 is deemed a pseudogene. CDR3 length equals 19 residues. DNA for the CDR3: TGCACCAGCAGCCACGACCCAATTACGACAGGCCAAAGAAACTATGGCTACACCTTC. Translating gives CTSSHDPITTGQRNYGYTF.

The J gene is TRBJ2-7, the V gene TRBV30; D may be TRBD2 (6 bases). Deletions cut 0 bases from V and 6 bases from J, with 9 bases between. Germline CDR1 GTSNPN, CDR2 SVGIG (reference sequence). The CDR3 is 12 residues long. The CDR3 bases are TGTGCCTGGAGTGTACGGGGAGGCGAGCAGTACTTC. Its translation is CAWSVRGGEQYF.

J is TRBJ2-1 and V is TRBV3-1 (or the pseudogene TRBV3-2); TRBD2 aligns across 7 bases. With 5 bases clipped from V and 0 bases from J, the junction kept 7 bases outside the gene matches. The germline gives CDR1 LGHDT, CDR2 YNNKEL (reference sequence). This CDR3 comprises 16 residues. The DNA for the CDR3 is TGTGCCAGCAGCTCCCGTCGCGGGAGCTCCTACAATGAGCAGTTCTTC. It encodes CASSSRRGSSYNEQFF.

This sequence joins TRBV21-1 and TRBJ2-7; no check of the table's D call, TRBD1, against the DNA was made. TRBV21-1 constitutes a pseudogene. CDR3 length: 14 amino acids. The CDR3: CASAGSGGLYEQYF. In nucleotides, the CDR3 is TGTGCCAGCGCAGGGTCTGGGGGCCTCTACGAGCAGTACTTC.

V gene TRBV10-3 combines with J gene TRBJ1-1, with D possibly being TRBD1 (6 bases). The CDR3 runs 13 residues. Germline-derived CDR1 and CDR2 are ENHRY and SYGVKD. V lost 10 bases to trimming and J lost 1 base, with 13 bases between them. This chain's CDR3 is CATEKTGNTEAFF. CDR3 coding DNA: TGTGCCACCGAAAAGACAGGGAACACTGAAGCTTTCTTT.

The rearrangement links TRBV11-2 to TRBJ2-5; 14 bases are a match to TRBD2. Germline lookup yields CDR1 SGHAT and CDR2 FQNNGV. This CDR3 is built from 15 residues. V lost 5 bases, J lost 5 bases, and 4 bases stayed unmatched. The CDR3 bases are TGTGCCAGCAGCCTTGGACTAGCGGGGGGTGAGACCCAGTACTTC. Protein sequence: CASSLGLAGGETQYF.

This clone was recorded a few times. The junction shows a germline mismatch at one end, possibly a read error. The chain combines TRBV28 with TRBJ1-2, with 7 positions matching TRBD1. CDR1 is MDHEN and CDR2 is SYDVKM in the germline V gene. The CDR3 has 12 residues. The CDR3 loop is CASRAGGTDRIF. The DNA for the CDR3 is TGTGCCAGCAGAGCAGGGGGGACCGACCGCATCTTC.

This clone was detected only once. The chain uses TRBV3-1 (or the pseudogene TRBV3-2) and TRBJ1-6, with D maybe TRBD1 (6 bases). Looked up from germline, CDR1 is LGHDT and CDR2 is YNNKEL (reference sequence). The germline V and J ends were trimmed by 3 bases and 5 bases, with 14 bases remaining between them. The CDR3 has 16 residues. The CDR3 DNA reads TGTGCCAGCAGCCATACCAGGGGATGGGATAATTCACCCCTCCACTTT. It codes for CASSHTRGWDNSPLHF.

The rearrangement links TRBV3-1 (or the pseudogene TRBV3-2) to TRBJ1-1; maybe TRBD1 (6 bases). CDR1 and CDR2 (germline): LGHDT, YNNKEL (reference sequence). Trimming stripped 4 bases from V and 5 bases from J, with 11 bases between. The CDR3 runs 13 residues. CDR3 in DNA: TGTGCCAGCAGCCCCAGGACAGTGACTGAAGCTTTCTTT. Translation: CASSPRTVTEAFF.

The V gene is TRBV5-1, the J gene TRBJ2-7; TRBD2 matches at 10 bases. With V trimmed by 2 bases and J by 3 bases, 5 bases remained unmatched. The CDR3 covers 15 residues. Germline V gives CDR1 SGHRS, CDR2 YFSETQ. The DNA for the CDR3 is TGCGCCAGCAGCTTTAGCGGGGGGTCCTACTACGAGCAGTACTTC. Protein product: CASSFSGGSYYEQYF.

There are a few counts of this clone. V gene TRBV21-1 combines with J gene TRBJ1-6; TRBD1 reflects the table's D call only, with no check against the DNA. TRBV21-1 constitutes a pseudogene. CDR3 length: 15 amino acids. This CDR3 is CASSRRDIDNSPLHF. As DNA, the CDR3 is TGTGCCAGCAGCCGCCGGGACATCGATAATTCACCCCTCCACTTT.

The chain links TRBV2 to TRBJ2-2; tentatively, D is TRBD1 (6 bases). Trimming removed 5 bases from V and 3 bases from J, with 19 bases in between. This CDR3 is 17 amino acids long. The germline CDR1 and CDR2 sequences are SNHLY and FYNNEI. CDR3 sequence: CASSFDPGVADTGELFF. The CDR3 coding sequence is TGTGCCAGCAGTTTTGACCCAGGGGTCGCGGACACCGGGGAGCTGTTTTTT.

V gene TRBV7-2 combines with J gene TRBJ1-2; 9 bases map to TRBD1. The germline CDR1 and CDR2 sequences are SGHTA and FQGNSA. Unmatched junction bases numbered 14, after V lost 1 base and J lost 8 bases. The CDR3 extends over 17 amino acids. CDR3 DNA sequence: TGTGCCAGCAGCTTAGATGGGACAGGGCCCCCGAGGGACGGCTACACCTTC. Translated: CASSLDGTGPPRDGYTF.

V usage is TRBV3-1 (or the pseudogene TRBV3-2) and J usage is TRBJ2-2, with 9 bases lining up with TRBD2. Looked up from germline, CDR1 is LGHDT and CDR2 is YNNKEL (reference sequence). There are 15 residues in the CDR3. V dropped 3 bases and J dropped 5; count of bases not matched to a gene: 4. The CDR3 DNA reads as TGTGCCAGCAGCCATACTAGCGGGTGGACCGGGGAGCTGTTTTTT. It is translated as CASSHTSGWTGELFF.